This T cell receptor (beta chain) derives from a study of cytomegalovirus exposure and HLA in healthy donors. Germline-derived CDR1 and CDR2 are GTSNPN and SVGIG (reference sequence). Trimming removed 5 bases at V and 4 bases at J, with 6 bases between. The CDR3 sequence is 11 residues long. Study observations and caveats: In vitro work confirmed that a few CMV-associated chains recognize CMV antigens. The study flagged some 180 TCR beta chains as cytomegalovirus-associated. The classifier was said to identify cytomegalovirus status with high specificity and sensitivity.

Sequencing used immunoSEQ multiplex PCR; TCRdb keeps in-frame clones, though not all of them. Of about 360,000 clones in the sample, just over 85% are singletons; the top ten hold under 0.9%. Comment on this clone: What it binds is not known.

The rearrangement links TRBV30 to TRBJ1-3; D gene unclear. The source is a woman aged 18-29 years in good health and CMV-seronegative. Sample: PBMCs. The CDR3 region has the DNA TGTGCCTGGGGTAGCGGAAACACCATATATTTT. This sequence encodes CAWGSGNTIYF.